This TCR beta chain was documented in a study of T-cell reconstitution after alpha-beta-depleted transplantation in children. This clonotype was seen more than once but under ten times. Unique molecular identifiers were built into the TCRbeta library. TCRdb reanalysed the PCR reads using MiXCR and keeps one entry per CDR3 protein. Among 500,000 to 600,000 distinct CDR3 sequences listed, 18% were seen once. V dropped 1 base and J dropped 4 bases, with 11 bases sitting between them. CDR1 is SGHVS and CDR2 is FNYEAQ in the germline V gene. The CDR3 extends over 16 amino acids. The clonotype originates from a human donor who donated a stem cell graft to a child with acute lymphoblastic leukemia. V and J are TRBV7-6 and TRBJ2-6; possibly TRBD1 or TRBD2 for D (6 bases each). The input for sequencing was PBMCs from the stem cell graft donor, taken from the stem cell graft. The DNA of the CDR3 is TGTGCCAGCAGCTTAGTAGGGGGGCGAGGGGCCAACGTCCTGACTTTC. It specifies CASSLVGGRGANVLTF.